A single sample gave rise to the 12 T cell receptor beta chains below, sequenced in a study of OX40 agonist ivuxolimab in advanced cancers. The method was immunoSEQ multiplex PCR; TCRdb's version includes in-frame clones alone and lacks a portion of them. The data contain roughly 62,000 clones, 70% to 90% of them seen just once; the ten biggest clones take up around 4.7%. The sample here was CD4+ or CD8+ T cells sorted from blood, taken in a trial of the OX40 agonist ivuxolimab. The receptors here all came from an adult with an advanced solid tumor such as melanoma, head and neck, liver or kidney cancer.

V is TRBV19 and J is TRBJ2-3; 12 bases line up with TRBD2. CDR3 length: 17 amino acids. CDR1 LNHDA and CDR2 SQIVND come from the germline V gene (reference sequence). Trimming cost V 2 bases and J 8 bases; bases outside gene matches: 11. DNA for the CDR3: TGTGCCAGTAGTATACCCACCCTAGCGGGAGGGATCGGTACGCAGTATTTT. Protein: CASSIPTLAGGIGTQYF. The whole variable domain, remainder taken from reference TRBV19 and TRBJ2-3, is DGGITQSPKYLFRKEGQNVTLSCEQNLNHDAMYWYRQDPGQGLRLIYYSQIVNDFQKGDIAEGYSVSREKKESFPLTVTSAQKNPTAFYLCASSIPTLAGGIGTQYFGPGTRLTVL.

This chain joins TRBV7-8 and TRBJ2-7, with 7 bases that match TRBD2. The germline CDR1 and CDR2 sequences are SGHVS and FQNEAQ. The V and J ends lost 1 base and 5 bases, in that order; junction bases with no gene match: 5. The CDR3 is 14 amino acids. CDR3 region: CASSLEREGHEQYF. The CDR3 DNA reads TGTGCCAGCAGCTTAGAAAGGGAGGGCCACGAGCAGTACTTC.

The chain links TRBV11-2 to TRBJ2-7, with D possibly matching TRBD1 (6 bases). CDR1 SGHAT and CDR2 FQNNGV come from the germline V gene. This CDR3 has 16 amino acids. The V gene lost 1 base and the J gene lost 3 bases, with 16 bases spanning the gap. The CDR3 here is CASSLARTVTHYEQYF. The CDR3 nucleotides read TGTGCCAGCAGCTTAGCGCGGACAGTGACCCACTACGAGCAGTACTTC.

V usage is TRBV4-3 and J usage is TRBJ2-1; D unresolved. Germline values: CDR1 LGHNA, CDR2 YSLEER. The CDR3 has 18 residues. Between the trimmed V and J ends, which lost 0 bases and 0 bases, there was a span of 15 bases. In nucleotides, the CDR3 is TGCGCCAGCAGCCAAGATCCTCTTATGGCGGTCTCCTACAATGAGCAGTTCTTC. This codes for CASSQDPLMAVSYNEQFF.

There are a few counts of this clone. The chain carries TRBV7-3 and TRBJ2-5; 10 nucleotides line up with TRBD1. The germline CDR1 and CDR2 sequences are SGHTA and FQGTGA. The V gene end was trimmed by 5 bases and the J gene end by 5 bases; junction bases not matched to a gene: 5. The CDR3 contains 14 residues. CDR3 sequence: CASSPGTGAETQYF. DNA for the CDR3: TGTGCCAGCAGCCCTGGGACAGGGGCCGAGACCCAGTACTTC.

The V gene is TRBV7-8, the J gene TRBJ2-7; D ambiguous. The germline V gene has CDR1 SGHVS and CDR2 FQNEAQ. There are 12 residues in the CDR3. The germline V and J ends were trimmed by 7 bases and 0 bases, with 7 bases remaining between them. Written as DNA, the CDR3 is TGTGCCAGCACGATGACCTCCTACGAGCAGTACTTC. The encoded protein is CASTMTSYEQYF.

The chain uses TRBV11-1 and TRBJ2-1; TRBD2 matches at 8 bases. The J segment lost 6 bases and the V segment lost 4 bases, leaving 5 bases of the junction unmatched. Per germline, CDR1 SGHAT and CDR2 FQDESV (reference sequence). The CDR3 length is 14 residues. CDR3 region: CASSSLAGGNEQFF. The CDR3, as DNA: TGTGCCAGCAGCTCCTTGGCGGGAGGCAATGAGCAGTTCTTC.

V usage is TRBV7-8 and J usage is TRBJ2-2; TRBD2 matches at 14 bases. The CDR3 has 15 residues. The J segment lost 7 bases and the V segment lost 5 bases, leaving 3 bases of the junction unmatched. Per germline, CDR1 SGHVS and CDR2 FQNEAQ. CDR3 in DNA: TGTGCCAGCAGCCCAGGGACTAGCGGGAGCGGGGAGCTGTTTTTT. Its translation: CASSPGTSGSGELFF.

This clone was seen once. J is TRBJ2-6 and V is TRBV5-1; D gene uncertain. Germline V lookup: CDR1 SGHRS, CDR2 YFSETQ. The V end was cut by 4 bases, the J end by 0 bases, with 14 bases between. The CDR3 has 17 amino acids. The CDR3 loop reads CASSDTSTHSGANVLTF. CDR3 DNA: TGCGCCAGCAGCGACACAAGTACTCACTCTGGGGCCAACGTCCTGACTTTC.

CDR3 amino acids: CASMIAGSPGEQYF. CDR3 sequence (DNA): TGTGCCAGCATGATTGCAGGGTCTCCTGGCGAGCAGTACTTC. The chain recombines TRBV27 with TRBJ2-7, with D perhaps matching TRBD1 (5 bases). Deletions cut 7 bases from V and 6 bases from J, with 19 bases between. This CDR3 has 14 amino acids. Germline V CDR1 and CDR2: MNHEY, SMNVEV (reference sequence).

This clone was observed once. This rearrangement joins TRBV7-2 to TRBJ2-5, with TRBD1 matching 9 bases. V lost 3 bases to trimming and J lost 1 base; unmatched junction nucleotides: 3. Germline V CDR1 and CDR2: SGHTA, FQGNSA. The CDR3 is 15 amino acids. The CDR3 region is CASSLRGQGQETQYF. CDR3 coding DNA: TGTGCCAGCAGCTTGAGGGGACAGGGCCAAGAGACCCAGTACTTC.

V gene TRBV19 combines with J gene TRBJ2-7, with D possibly TRBD1 on 5 matching bases. CDR3 length: 15 amino acids. Trimming took 6 bases from V and 0 from J, leaving 15 bases between them. Germline CDR1 is LNHDA and CDR2 is SQIVND (reference sequence). The CDR3 DNA reads as TGTGCCAGTAGACCGGACATTGCTAGCTCCTACGAGCAGTACTTC. This translates into CASRPDIASSYEQYF.